One sample yielded the 20 T cell receptor beta chains listed below, sequenced in a study of regulatory T cells in long-lasting Graves disease. Sample time point: persistent/refractory GD, antithyroid drugs over 5 years with positive TRAb. After RNA was extracted from PBMCs, the TCR library was made from it. TCR beta libraries were built with iRepertoire HTBI primers and Arm-PCR of CDR3 regions. A single record per CDR3 protein comes from TCRdb applying MiXCR to the multiplex PCR reads. Of almost 350,000 distinct CDR3 sequences in the sample, about 18% were seen once. The source was peripheral blood mononuclear cells (PBMCs), collected when the disease was refractory, from a patient treated with antithyroid drugs. The receptors originated from a female donor with Graves disease.

This clonotype has at least ten counts. The chain carries TRBV7-2 and TRBJ1-5; a weak D match, TRBD1 (6 bases). The CDR3 consists of 18 residues. CDR1 and CDR2 (germline): SGHTA, FQGNSA. V lost 1 base and J 5 bases, leaving 21 bases between the germline ends. The CDR3 DNA follows: TGTGCCAGCAGCTTAGGTTCGGGACATCCTAGGCGCGATCAGCCCCAGCATTTT. Its translation is CASSLGSGHPRRDQPQHF. Full variable domain (missing parts from reference TRBV7-2 and TRBJ1-5): GAGVSQSPSNKVTEKGKDVELRCDPISGHTALYWYRQSLGQGLEFLIYFQGNSAPDKSGLPSDRFSAERTGGSVSTLTIQRTQQEDSAVYLCASSLGSGHPRRDQPQHFGDGTRLSIL.

In its sample, this clonotype was seen many times. This sequence joins TRBV6-2 or TRBV6-3 and TRBJ2-7; 7 nucleotides match TRBD1. The ends lost 5 bases at V and 4 bases at J; junction bases unmatched: 5. The germline V gene encodes CDR1 MNHEY and CDR2 SVGEGT. This CDR3 comprises 13 residues. CDR3 in DNA: TGTGCCAGCAGTCGAGGACAGGAATACGAGCAGTACTTC. Translation: CASSRGQEYEQYF.

The table lists this clonotype with many counts. The genes are TRBV2 and TRBJ1-3; D is unresolved. V lost 10 bases to trimming and J lost 0 bases, with 10 bases between them. The CDR3 has 13 residues. Germline assignment: CDR1 SNHLY and CDR2 FYNNEI. CDR3 region: CATLQSSGNTIYF. The CDR3, as DNA: TGTGCCACCCTACAAAGCTCTGGAAACACCATATATTTT.

This clonotype was seen repeatedly, ten times or more. This chain connects TRBV2 to TRBJ2-7, with 8 positions matching TRBD2. The V segment lost 5 bases and the J segment 6 bases; nucleotides outside the gene matches: 3. The CDR3 covers 12 residues. Germline CDR1 reads SNHLY; CDR2 reads FYNNEI. CDR3 amino acids: CASSTGRGEQYF. The CDR3 DNA follows: TGTGCCAGCAGTACCGGGAGGGGCGAGCAGTACTTC.

There are many counts of this clonotype. CDR3 protein: CASSWQGQMDQPQHF. CDR3 in DNA: TGTGCCAGCAGTTGGCAGGGGCAAATGGATCAGCCCCAGCATTTT. This sequence joins TRBV27 and TRBJ1-5, with a weak D call TRBD1 (6 bases). The CDR3 is made up of 15 amino acids. Per germline, CDR1 MNHEY and CDR2 SMNVEV (reference sequence). Trimming shortened V by 4 bases and J by 5 bases, and 15 bases separated the two germline ends.

This clonotype has a count of ten or more. The rearrangement uses TRBV7-2 and TRBJ1-4; D is undetermined. Trimming pared 4 bases from V and 0 bases from J, leaving 9 bases between. Per germline, CDR1 SGHTA and CDR2 FQGNSA. The CDR3 loop spans 15 amino acids. This CDR3 is CASSSYSSTNEKLFF. The CDR3 coding sequence is TGTGCCAGCAGCTCCTACAGTTCAACTAATGAAAAACTGTTTTTT.

This clonotype was detected ten times or more. The rearrangement joins TRBV6-2 or TRBV6-3 to TRBJ2-7; tentatively, D is TRBD1 (5 bases). Germline V gene lookup returns CDR1 MNHEY and CDR2 SVGEGT. The length of the CDR3 is 16 residues. The ends were cut back, 2 bases at V and 3 bases at J, with 17 bases in the middle. The CDR3 nucleotides are TGTGCCAGCAGTTACACGTACCCCGACAGAGTCTACGAGCAGTACTTC. Translating gives CASSYTYPDRVYEQYF.

This clonotype was recorded at least ten times. This chain links TRBV27 with TRBJ1-1, with D tentatively TRBD1 (6 bases). This CDR3 region has 16 residues. Germline CDR1 MNHEY, CDR2 SMNVEV (reference sequence). The V end lost 5 bases, the J end lost 4 bases, and 20 bases lay between the germline ends. The CDR3 is CASSPRHRAKATEAFF. The CDR3 DNA follows: TGTGCCAGCAGTCCCCGACACAGGGCGAAGGCCACTGAAGCTTTCTTT.

V gene TRBV7-6 combines with J gene TRBJ2-3, with a tentative D call TRBD2 (6 bases). Trimming shortened V by 3 bases and J by 0 bases, and 22 bases separated the two germline ends. The germline CDR1 and CDR2 sequences are SGHVS and FNYEAQ. This CDR3 comprises 19 residues. CDR3 nucleotide sequence: TGTGCCAGCAGCTTTCGTCCCGGGAGTTGGGATGGAAGCACAGATACGCAGTATTTT. Its protein is CASSFRPGSWDGSTDTQYF.

This clonotype has a handful of counts. A much larger clone differs by one base, so this may be a read error. The chain couples TRBV6-1 to TRBJ2-7; D is perhaps TRBD1 (6 bases). Trimming left V 1 base short and J 7 bases short, with 17 bases between. Germline-derived CDR1 and CDR2 are MNHNS and SASEGT. The CDR3 length is 15 residues. CDR3 sequence: CASSEVPAGVGEQYF. CDR3 nucleotide sequence: TGTGCCAGCAGTGAAGTGCCGGCAGGGGTGGGGGAGCAGTACTTC.

Many counts were recorded for this clonotype. J is TRBJ2-5 and V is TRBV3-1; 11 bases line up with TRBD2. Germline V gene lookup returns CDR1 LGHDT and CDR2 YNNKEL (reference sequence). V gave up 3 bases and J gave up 5 bases; unmatched junction bases: 5. This CDR3 contains 15 residues. The CDR3 here is CASSHLAGGGETQYF. The CDR3 nucleotides read TGTGCCAGCAGCCACCTAGCGGGGGGTGGGGAGACCCAGTACTTC.

The chain recombines TRBV7-2 with TRBJ2-3, with 9 bases aligning to TRBD2. The CDR3 covers 17 residues. Per the germline V gene, CDR1 is SGHTA and CDR2 is FQGNSA. V lost 6 bases to trimming and J lost 0 bases; unmatched junction nucleotides: 10. For the CDR3, the DNA is TGTGCCAGCAGAAAGCCGGGACTAGCTTCGAGCACAGATACGCAGTATTTT. It encodes CASRKPGLASSTDTQYF. Combining the CDR3 with reference TRBV7-2 and TRBJ2-3 gives the whole variable domain GAGVSQSPSNKVTEKGKDVELRCDPISGHTALYWYRQSLGQGLEFLIYFQGNSAPDKSGLPSDRFSAERTGGSVSTLTIQRTQQEDSAVYLCASRKPGLASSTDTQYFGPGTRLTVL.

The table lists this clonotype with many counts. J is TRBJ2-5 and V is TRBV3-1; 9 nucleotides align to TRBD2. This CDR3 contains 17 residues. Germline V gene data show CDR1 as LGHDT and CDR2 as YNNKEL (reference sequence). Losses at the gene ends were 0 bases for V and 2 bases for J; bases not matched to a gene: 7. This chain's CDR3 is CASSQDGLATTQETQYF. Written as DNA, the CDR3 is TGTGCCAGCAGCCAAGACGGACTAGCGACCACACAAGAGACCCAGTACTTC.

On this clonotype: Being one base from a much bigger clone, this may be a read error. The chain is built from TRBV7-3 and TRBJ2-1; D gene uncertain. CDR3 length: 18 residues. Germline assignment: CDR1 SGHTA and CDR2 FQGTGA. CDR3: CASSLIGDPRGKYNEQLF. In DNA form, the CDR3 reads TGTGCCAGCAGCTTAATTGGAGACCCGCGTGGGAAGTACAATGAGCAGCTCTTC.

In its sample, this clonotype was seen many times. The J gene is TRBJ2-7, the V gene TRBV3-1; unclear D gene. The CDR3 consists of 15 residues. Germline V gene sequence: CDR1 LGHDT, CDR2 YNNKEL (reference sequence). V shed 0 bases and J shed 4 bases, with 13 bases lying between them. Here the CDR3 reads CASSQDLTVTYEQYF. The CDR3 bases are TGTGCCAGCAGCCAAGATCTTACGGTGACTTACGAGCAGTACTTC.

This clonotype was recorded at least ten times. The rearrangement uses TRBV2 and TRBJ1-1; weak D call: TRBD1 (5 bases). With 10 bases removed from V and 6 bases from J, the gap between germline ends came to 18 bases. The CDR3 consists of 13 residues. Germline values: CDR1 SNHLY, CDR2 FYNNEI. The CDR3 reads CAIPRDGVSEAFF. CDR3 nucleotide sequence: TGTGCCATCCCCCGGGACGGTGTCTCTGAAGCTTTCTTT.

The rearrangement links TRBV11-2 to TRBJ2-1; D ambiguous. CDR3 length: 14 amino acids. Trimming cost V 0 bases and J 9 bases, with 12 bases left between them. Germline values: CDR1 SGHAT, CDR2 FQNNGV. The CDR3 region has the DNA TGTGCCAGCAGCTTAGAAGGCAGCATTGGTGAGCAGTTCTTC. The encoded protein is CASSLEGSIGEQFF. Complete variable domain (other parts from reference TRBV11-2 and TRBJ2-1): EAGVAQSPRYKIIEKRQSVAFWCNPISGHATLYWYQQILGQGPKLLIQFQNNGVVDDSQLPKDRFSAERLKGVDSTLKIQPAKLEDSAVYLCASSLEGSIGEQFFGPGTRLTVL.

As for this clonotype: With a much larger clone just one base away, this may be a read error. The gene calls are TRBV3-1 and TRBJ2-2; D is unclear. The CDR3 consists of 12 residues. CDR1 LGHDT and CDR2 YNNKEL come from the germline V gene (reference sequence). The CDR3 loop is CTSSQATGELFF. In DNA, the CDR3 is TGTACCAGCAGCCAGGCCACCGGGGAGCTGTTTTTT.

The chain carries TRBV7-9 and TRBJ2-6; D uncertain. In germline, CDR1 is SEHNR, CDR2 FQNEAQ (reference sequence). This CDR3 region has 14 residues. V shed 6 bases and J shed 0 bases, with 6 bases lying between them. The CDR3 DNA reads as TGTGCCAGCAGAATAGACTCTGGGGCCAACGTCCTGACTTTC. Protein sequence: CASRIDSGANVLTF.

Ten or more counts support this clonotype. The chain has TRBV30 and TRBJ2-7, with 7 bases fitting TRBD1. V lost 2 bases, J lost 3 bases, and 4 bases stayed unmatched. In germline, CDR1 is GTSNPN, CDR2 SVGIG (reference sequence). This CDR3 is 13 amino acids long. CDR3 protein: CAWSITGVYEQYF. The CDR3 nucleotides are TGTGCCTGGAGTATTACAGGGGTCTACGAGCAGTACTTC.